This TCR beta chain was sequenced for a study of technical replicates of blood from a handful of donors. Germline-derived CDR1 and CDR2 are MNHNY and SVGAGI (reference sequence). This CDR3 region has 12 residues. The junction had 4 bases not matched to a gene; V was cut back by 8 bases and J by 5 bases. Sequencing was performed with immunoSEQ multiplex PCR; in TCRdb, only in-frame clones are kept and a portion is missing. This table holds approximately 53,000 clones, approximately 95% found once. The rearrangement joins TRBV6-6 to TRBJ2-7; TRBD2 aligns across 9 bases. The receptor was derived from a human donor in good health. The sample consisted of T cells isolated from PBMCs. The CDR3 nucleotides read TGTGCCAGCCGGGGACTAGCTCACGAGCAGTACTTC. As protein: CASRGLAHEQYF.